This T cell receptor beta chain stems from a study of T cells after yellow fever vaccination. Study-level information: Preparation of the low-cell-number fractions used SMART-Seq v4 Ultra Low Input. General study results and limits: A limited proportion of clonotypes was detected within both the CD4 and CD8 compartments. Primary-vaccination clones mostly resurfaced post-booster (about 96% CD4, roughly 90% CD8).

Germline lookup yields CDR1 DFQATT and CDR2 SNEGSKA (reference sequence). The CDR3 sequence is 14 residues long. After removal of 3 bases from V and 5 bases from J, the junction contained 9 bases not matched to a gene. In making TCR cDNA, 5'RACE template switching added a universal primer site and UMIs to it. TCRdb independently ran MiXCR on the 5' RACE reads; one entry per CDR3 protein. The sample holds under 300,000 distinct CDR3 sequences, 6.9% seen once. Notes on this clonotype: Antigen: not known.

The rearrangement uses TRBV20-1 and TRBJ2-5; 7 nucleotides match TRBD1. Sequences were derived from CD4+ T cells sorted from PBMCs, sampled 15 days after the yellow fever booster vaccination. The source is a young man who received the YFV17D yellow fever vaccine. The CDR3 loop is CSARGQLLGETQYF. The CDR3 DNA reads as TGCAGTGCTAGGGGACAGCTTTTGGGGGAGACCCAGTACTTC.